A single sample is the source of the 18 T cell receptor beta chains below, sequenced in a study of PD-1 blockade in classical Hodgkin lymphoma. As to time point: cycle 4 day 1 (C4D1), after more than five weeks of nivolumab. Every patient relapsed after autologous stem cell transplantation, and brentuximab vedotin exposure varied. TCRdb's table, derived via immunoSEQ multiplex PCR, lists solely in-frame clones and lacks some. The data show around 53,000 clones, with about 76% seen just once and 12% held by the top ten. This specimen was peripheral blood mononuclear cells (PBMCs), taken before the fourth cycle of nivolumab. These receptors all come from a human donor with classical Hodgkin lymphoma.

The gene calls are TRBV19 and TRBJ2-3; 8 nucleotides agree with TRBD1. This CDR3 is built from 15 residues. Germline V gene lookup returns CDR1 LNHDA and CDR2 SQIVND (reference sequence). The ends lost 3 bases at V and 1 base at J; junction bases unmatched: 3. The CDR3 DNA follows: TGTGCCAGTAGTATTGTGGGACAGGGCACAGATACGCAGTATTTT. This gives the protein CASSIVGQGTDTQYF.

V gene TRBV18 combines with J gene TRBJ1-1; no definite D call. The V end lost 5 bases, the J end lost 5 bases, and 6 bases lay between the germline ends. CDR3 size: 11 residues. Germline loops: CDR1 KGHSH, CDR2 LQKENI. The DNA for the CDR3 is TGTGCCAGCTCAACCGGGACTGAAGCTTTCTTT. This gives the protein CASSTGTEAFF.

The V call is TRBV28, the J call TRBJ1-1, with D unresolved. CDR1 and CDR2 from the germline V gene are MDHEN and SYDVKM. The V and J ends lost 6 bases and 7 bases respectively, with 12 bases between them. The CDR3 is 12 amino acids. The CDR3: CASSPYGVEAFF. DNA of the CDR3: TGTGCCAGCAGCCCCTACGGGGTTGAAGCTTTCTTT.

This clone has more than one count but fewer than ten. The sample holds other DNA sequences that translate to the same CDR3. The J gene is TRBJ1-1, the V gene TRBV19; 10 bases agree with TRBD1. The germline gives CDR1 LNHDA, CDR2 SQIVND (reference sequence). The length of the CDR3 is 16 residues. Trimming cost V 4 bases and J 3 bases; bases outside gene matches: 8. CDR3 nucleotide sequence: TGTGCCAGTAGTACGCGGGACAGGGGATCTGACACTGAAGCTTTCTTT. Translation gives CASSTRDRGSDTEAFF.

The chain carries TRBV10-3 and TRBJ2-5; 8 bases are shared with TRBD2. With V trimmed by 3 bases and J by 3 bases, 0 bases remained unmatched. The germline V gene encodes CDR1 ENHRY and CDR2 SYGVKD. This CDR3 is built from 13 residues. The CDR3 sequence is CAISEAGEETQYF. The CDR3 DNA reads as TGTGCCATCAGTGAAGCGGGAGAAGAGACCCAGTACTTC.

The rearrangement joins TRBV5-8 to TRBJ2-5; no firm D call. Per the germline V gene, CDR1 is SGHTS and CDR2 is YDEGEE. This CDR3 has 12 residues. Trimming removed 0 bases from V and 4 bases from J, with 4 bases in between. CDR3 sequence reads: CASSLVRETQYF. In DNA, the CDR3 is TGTGCCAGCAGCTTGGTTAGAGAGACCCAGTACTTC.

J is TRBJ2-5 and V is TRBV25-1; 8 bases match TRBD1. Losses at the gene ends were 1 base for V and 6 bases for J; bases not matched to a gene: 7. CDR1 and CDR2 (germline): MGHDK, SYGVNS. The CDR3 loop spans 15 amino acids. The CDR3 region is CASSELAGGFKTQYF. The CDR3 region has the DNA TGTGCCAGCAGTGAATTGGCAGGGGGCTTCAAGACCCAGTACTTC.

This clone has more than one count but fewer than ten. V and J are TRBV7-6 and TRBJ2-1; 7 nucleotides align to TRBD2. This CDR3 is 16 amino acids long. With 1 base clipped from V and 0 bases from J, the junction kept 3 bases outside the gene matches. CDR1 and CDR2 (germline): SGHVS, FNYEAQ. The CDR3 coding sequence is TGTGCCAGCAGCTTAGGGTGGGAGGGCTCCTACAATGAGCAGTTCTTC. Protein product: CASSLGWEGSYNEQFF.

This clone has only a few counts. This rearrangement joins TRBV7-8 to TRBJ2-1; the D call may be TRBD1 or TRBD2 (5 bases each). Germline CDR1 is SGHVS and CDR2 is FQNEAQ. Trimming took 5 bases from V and 8 from J, leaving 16 bases between them. The CDR3 has 14 amino acids. The chain's CDR3 is CASSPGLSGYEQFF. The CDR3 coding sequence is TGTGCCAGCAGCCCGGGGCTATCTGGGTATGAGCAGTTCTTC.

The rearrangement joins TRBV9 to TRBJ1-1; D might be TRBD1 (5 bases). Germline CDR1 reads SGDLS; CDR2 reads YYNGEE. The CDR3 contains 13 residues. The ends were cut back, 6 bases at V and 3 bases at J, with 12 bases in the middle. The CDR3 loop reads CASNDGTYTEAFF. CDR3 DNA sequence: TGTGCCAGCAACGATGGGACCTACACTGAAGCTTTCTTT.

This clone appeared a few times. The chain joins TRBV18 to TRBJ1-5; D is perhaps TRBD1 (5 bases). The germline V gene has CDR1 KGHSH and CDR2 LQKENI. The CDR3 length is 13 residues. Trimming pared 6 bases from V and 6 bases from J, leaving 12 bases between. The CDR3 is CASSLVGGQPQHF. DNA for the CDR3: TGTGCCAGCTCCCTAGTGGGGGGTCAGCCCCAGCATTTT. Variable domain in full (rest from reference TRBV18 and TRBJ1-5): NAGVMQNPRHLVRRRGQEARLRCSPMKGHSHVYWYRQLPEEGLKFMVYLQKENIIDESGMPKERFSAEFPKEGPSILRIQQVVRGDSAAYFCASSLVGGQPQHFGDGTRLSIL.

V gene TRBV10-2 combines with J gene TRBJ1-2; 7 bases are a match to TRBD1. Germline values: CDR1 WSHSY, CDR2 SAAADI. This CDR3 has 13 residues. After removal of 6 bases from V and 5 bases from J, the junction contained 6 bases not matched to a gene. For the CDR3, the DNA is TGCGCCAGCAGCCCCGGACAGGAATATGGCTACACCTTC. This translates into CASSPGQEYGYTF.

CDR3 region: CASSYLRGHNYGYTF. DNA for the CDR3: TGTGCCAGCAGTTACCTGAGAGGGCATAACTATGGCTACACCTTC. V and J are TRBV6-5 and TRBJ1-2; D gene unclear. CDR3 size: 15 residues. Trimming took 2 bases from V and 1 from J, leaving 11 bases between them. In germline, CDR1 is MNHEY, CDR2 SVGAGI.

This clone was counted between two and nine times. The chain carries TRBV10-3 and TRBJ1-4; D remains ambiguous. The CDR3 sequence is 16 residues long. Trimming removed 0 bases at V and 5 bases at J, with 13 bases between. Per germline, CDR1 ENHRY and CDR2 SYGVKD. CDR3 DNA: TGTGCCATCAGTGAGTCTGCCCAGTTAGGGAATGAAAAACTGTTTTTT. It yields the protein CAISESAQLGNEKLFF.

A few counts support this clone. The chain uses TRBV6-1 and TRBJ2-7; D unresolved. CDR1 is MNHNS, CDR2 SASEGT, per germline. This CDR3 has 8 residues. The DNA for the CDR3 is TGTCCTGTCGACGAGCAGTACTTC. It encodes CPVDEQYF.

V usage is TRBV6-5 and J usage is TRBJ1-1; D not certain. CDR3 length equals 13 residues. CDR1 is MNHEY, CDR2 SVGAGI, per germline. V was clipped by 8 bases and J by 3 bases, with 13 bases between them. This CDR3 is CASLRSGYTEAFF. The CDR3 DNA is TGTGCCAGCCTCCGATCGGGGTACACTGAAGCTTTCTTT.

This chain joins TRBV28 and TRBJ2-6; TRBD2 aligns across 9 bases. CDR1 is MDHEN, CDR2 SYDVKM, per germline. The J segment lost 3 bases and the V segment lost 5 bases, leaving 8 bases of the junction unmatched. The CDR3 length is 17 residues. The CDR3 loop reads CASSPPGLAFGANVLTF. The CDR3 nucleotides read TGTGCCAGCAGTCCGCCGGGACTAGCTTTTGGGGCCAACGTCCTGACTTTC.

The chain couples TRBV30 to TRBJ2-2; unclear D gene. V gave up 2 bases and J gave up 0 bases, with 10 bases separating them. Germline assignment: CDR1 GTSNPN and CDR2 SVGIG (reference sequence). The CDR3 spans 15 residues. The CDR3 coding sequence is TGTGCCTGGAGTATAGGTTGGGCGAACACCGGGGAGCTGTTTTTT. Translated, it gives CAWSIGWANTGELFF. Full variable domain (outside the CDR3, taken from reference TRBV30 and TRBJ2-2): SQTIHQWPATLVQPVGSPLSLECTVEGTSNPNLYWYRQAAGRGLQLLFYSVGIGQISSEVPQNLSASRPQDRQFILSSKKLLLSDSGFYLCAWSIGWANTGELFFGEGSRLTVL.